The 29 T cell receptor beta chains presented below share a single source sample, sequenced in a study of control samples from healthy donors and cancer patients. The method was immunoSEQ multiplex PCR; TCRdb's version includes in-frame clones alone and lacks a portion of them. The data show 150,000 to 200,000 clones, approximately 94% seen once. Sequencing input: blood. Source of these receptors: a woman in her thirties or forties in good health.

The chain combines TRBV5-1 with TRBJ2-5; tentatively, D is TRBD1 (5 bases). The ends were cut back, 4 bases at V and 0 bases at J, with 13 bases in the middle. CDR3 length equals 15 residues. Germline V gene data show CDR1 as SGHRS and CDR2 as YFSETQ. CDR3 sequence: CASSPDTPYQETQYF. The CDR3, as DNA: TGCGCCAGCAGCCCGGACACGCCGTACCAAGAGACCCAGTACTTC.

The chain is built from TRBV28 and TRBJ1-5; D call uncertain. The germline V gene encodes CDR1 MDHEN and CDR2 SYDVKM. This CDR3 comprises 19 residues. The ends were cut back, 2 bases at V and 1 base at J, with 21 bases in the middle. The CDR3: CASSLMGKALIYSNQPQHF. CDR3 sequence (DNA): TGTGCCAGCAGTTTAATGGGAAAAGCTCTCATTTACAGCAATCAGCCCCAGCATTTT.

DNA of the CDR3: TGTGCCAGCAGCTTATGGGCGGCCCAAGATGAACCTTATAATGAAAAACTGTTTTTT. As protein: CASSLWAAQDEPYNEKLFF. The chain is built from TRBV7-9 and TRBJ1-4; D not certain. Germline V gene sequence: CDR1 SEHNR, CDR2 FQNEAQ (reference sequence). V was shortened by 2 bases and J by 4 bases, with 23 bases between the two germline ends. The CDR3 extends over 19 amino acids.

V gene TRBV7-6 combines with J gene TRBJ1-4; D gene unclear. V was trimmed by 1 base and J by 5 bases, leaving 11 bases between them. From germline, CDR1 is SGHVS and CDR2 FNYEAQ. The CDR3 runs 15 residues. CDR3 amino acids: CASSLVLQRNEKLFF. The CDR3 DNA reads TGTGCCAGCAGCTTAGTACTGCAGAGAAATGAAAAACTGTTTTTT.

The V gene is TRBV4-3, the J gene TRBJ1-2; 8 nucleotides agree with TRBD1. With V trimmed by 3 bases and J by 2 bases, 8 bases remained unmatched. The CDR3 is 16 residues long. Per the germline V gene, CDR1 is LGHNA and CDR2 is YSLEER. In DNA, the CDR3 is TGCGCCAGCAGCCAGTCCGGACAGGGAGCCAACTATGGCTACACCTTC. Its translation: CASSQSGQGANYGYTF.

V is TRBV11-2 and J is TRBJ1-2; 7 bases map to TRBD1. In germline, CDR1 is SGHAT, CDR2 FQNNGV. The CDR3 sequence is 14 residues long. V lost 3 bases and J lost 7; bases outside the gene matches: 8. The CDR3: CASSFSRGLSGYTF. The CDR3 nucleotides read TGTGCCAGCAGCTTTAGTAGGGGGCTGAGTGGCTACACCTTC.

The chain is built from TRBV5-1 and TRBJ2-6; D is perhaps TRBD2 (5 bases). Trimming took off 1 base at V and 0 bases at J, with 8 bases between the two ends. The germline V gene encodes CDR1 SGHRS and CDR2 YFSETQ. The CDR3 contains 16 residues. This CDR3 reads CASSLSGSSGANVLTF. Written as DNA, the CDR3 is TGCGCCAGCAGCTTGAGCGGAAGCTCTGGGGCCAACGTCCTGACTTTC.

The chain has TRBV5-6 and TRBJ2-2; no reliable D call. The CDR3 consists of 14 residues. The V gene's germline CDR1 is SGHDT and CDR2 YYEEEE. V was cut by 0 bases and J by 8 bases, with 11 bases left in between. The CDR3 spells CASSLEQPYGELFF. CDR3 bases: TGTGCCAGCAGCTTGGAACAGCCGTATGGGGAGCTGTTTTTT.

The chain has TRBV7-2 and TRBJ2-5, with 13 bases that match TRBD2. This CDR3 contains 17 residues. Germline V lookup: CDR1 SGHTA, CDR2 FQGNSA. Unmatched junction bases numbered 10, after V lost 5 bases and J lost 4 bases. CDR3: CASSPTTSGRALETQYF. The DNA of the CDR3 is TGTGCCAGCAGCCCCACTACTAGCGGGAGGGCCTTAGAGACCCAGTACTTC.

The chain employs TRBV7-2 and TRBJ1-5; TRBD1 might be the D (6 bases). The CDR3 has 14 residues. V gave up 5 bases and J gave up 8 bases, with 16 bases separating them. Looked up from germline, CDR1 is SGHTA and CDR2 is FQGNSA. The CDR3 sequence is CASSPSGGFEPQHF. As DNA, the CDR3 is TGTGCCAGCAGCCCTTCTGGGGGCTTTGAGCCCCAGCATTTT.

This chain links TRBV25-1 with TRBJ1-1, with D perhaps TRBD1 (5 bases). V lost 0 bases and J 4 bases, leaving 12 bases between the germline ends. The CDR3 spans 15 residues. Germline V gene data show CDR1 as MGHDK and CDR2 as SYGVNS. CDR3 bases: TGTGCCAGCAGTGAATACCGGGACGGAGGCACTGAAGCTTTCTTT. As protein: CASSEYRDGGTEAFF. The full variable domain, with the rest looked up from reference TRBV25-1 and TRBJ1-1, is EADIYQTPRYLVIGTGKKITLECSQTMGHDKMYWYQQDPGMELHLIHYSYGVNSTEKGDLSSESTVSRIRTEHFPLTLESARPSHTSQYLCASSEYRDGGTEAFFGQGTRLTVV.

The chain carries TRBV7-2 and TRBJ1-4, with 8 bases identical to TRBD1. The CDR3 covers 15 residues. Trimming cost V 5 bases and J 0 bases; bases outside gene matches: 2. CDR1 and CDR2 from the germline V gene are SGHTA and FQGNSA. CDR3 amino acids: CASSQGAPTNEKLFF. CDR3 coding DNA: TGTGCCAGCAGCCAGGGGGCCCCAACTAATGAAAAACTGTTTTTT.

The chain combines TRBV6-1 with TRBJ1-1; tentative D call: TRBD1 (5 bases). V gave up 1 base and J gave up 3 bases, with 12 bases separating them. Germline CDR1 MNHNS, CDR2 SASEGT. The CDR3 has 15 amino acids. Here the CDR3 reads CASSEDRGLDTEAFF. The CDR3 DNA follows: TGTGCCAGCAGTGAAGATAGGGGTCTCGACACTGAAGCTTTCTTT.

The chain couples TRBV4-3 to TRBJ2-1; perhaps TRBD1 as D (6 bases). The V end lost 8 bases, the J end lost 13 bases, and 27 bases lay between the germline ends. Germline V gene sequence: CDR1 LGHNA, CDR2 YSLEER. The CDR3 contains 15 residues. As DNA, the CDR3 is TGCGCCAGCTCCGGGGTGGGGGCCCACTACACGGAACAGTTCTTC. It specifies CASSGVGAHYTEQFF.

This clone has more than one count but fewer than ten. The chain employs TRBV30 and TRBJ2-4, with TRBD1 matching over 10 bases. J was trimmed by 6 bases and V by 5 bases; bases with no gene match: 7. The CDR3 extends over 14 amino acids. Germline assignment: CDR1 GTSNPN and CDR2 SVGIG (reference sequence). Here the CDR3 reads CAWAGTGDANIQYF. The CDR3 DNA reads as TGTGCCTGGGCCGGGACAGGGGATGCAAACATTCAGTACTTC.

The chain carries TRBV18 and TRBJ2-2; D is uncertain. Germline V gene lookup returns CDR1 KGHSH and CDR2 LQKENI. V lost 1 base and J lost 5, with 5 bases in between. This CDR3 is 13 amino acids long. CDR3 DNA sequence: TGTGCCAGCTCACCACGGGATACCGGGGAGCTGTTTTTT. This gives the protein CASSPRDTGELFF.

V is TRBV6-4 and J is TRBJ1-2; no clear D. Trimming stripped 7 bases from V and 4 bases from J, with 16 bases between. The CDR3 is 14 amino acids. Germline assignment: CDR1 MRHNA and CDR2 SNTAGT. The CDR3 sequence is CASTGGEWAYGYTF. CDR3 in DNA: TGTGCCAGCACCGGCGGGGAGTGGGCCTATGGCTACACCTTC.

This clone has more than one count but fewer than ten. The chain uses TRBV19 and TRBJ1-2; tentative D call: TRBD1 (5 bases). The CDR3 consists of 14 residues. Germline values: CDR1 LNHDA, CDR2 SQIVND (reference sequence). Trimming stripped 6 bases from V and 2 bases from J, with 13 bases between. The CDR3 region has the DNA TGTGCCAGTAGGCCTACCGGGACCAACTATGGCTACACCTTC. Its translation: CASRPTGTNYGYTF.

CDR3 residues: CASSIWEKNQPQHF. The CDR3 DNA follows: TGTGCCAGTAGTATATGGGAAAAAAATCAGCCCCAGCATTTT. This chain uses TRBV19 with TRBJ1-5; the D is unclear. Germline V gene sequence: CDR1 LNHDA, CDR2 SQIVND (reference sequence). This CDR3 region has 14 residues. V was clipped by 2 bases and J by 4 bases, with 9 bases between them.

The J gene is TRBJ1-2, the V gene TRBV29-1; 10 bases map to TRBD1. The CDR3 sequence is 13 residues long. Germline V gives CDR1 SQVTM, CDR2 ANQGSEA. J gave up 4 bases and V 4 bases, and 3 bases lay outside the gene matches. CDR3 sequence (DNA): TGCAGCGTTGCCGGGACAGGGGTCTATGGCTACACCTTC. It is translated as CSVAGTGVYGYTF.

Of note for this clone: The same CDR3 arises from other DNA sequences in this sample as well. The chain employs TRBV5-5 and TRBJ2-1, with no clear D. Per germline, CDR1 SGHKS and CDR2 YYEKEE (reference sequence). V lost 0 bases to trimming and J lost 10 bases, with 11 bases between them. The CDR3 is 13 amino acids. Here the CDR3 reads CASSLAPGGEQFF. The CDR3 coding sequence is TGTGCCAGCAGCTTGGCGCCGGGTGGCGAGCAGTTCTTC.

The chain combines TRBV12-3 or TRBV12-4 with TRBJ2-7, with a possible D match to TRBD1 (6 bases). CDR3 length equals 13 residues. The V end lost 5 bases, the J end lost 6 bases, and 14 bases lay between the germline ends. DNA for the CDR3: TGTGCCAGCAGTCCTACAGGGTTCGGCGAGCAGTACTTC. Its translation: CASSPTGFGEQYF.

This sequence joins TRBV9 and TRBJ1-5; D unresolved. The CDR3 has 14 residues. Trimming took off 3 bases at V and 3 bases at J, with 10 bases between the two ends. Germline values: CDR1 SGDLS, CDR2 YYNGEE. DNA for the CDR3: TGTGCCAGCAGCGGTGATTATTACAATCAGCCCCAGCATTTT. This gives the protein CASSGDYYNQPQHF.

The rearrangement links TRBV19 to TRBJ2-3; D call uncertain. CDR1 is LNHDA and CDR2 is SQIVND in the germline V gene (reference sequence). The V and J ends lost 0 bases and 0 bases respectively, with 7 bases between them. The CDR3 covers 15 residues. The chain's CDR3 is CASSIELLSTDTQYF. The CDR3 DNA sequence: TGTGCCAGTAGTATAGAACTCCTCAGCACAGATACGCAGTATTTT.

The chain has TRBV7-2 and TRBJ1-4; 7 nucleotides agree with TRBD1. Germline V gene sequence: CDR1 SGHTA, CDR2 FQGNSA. CDR3 length: 14 amino acids. The V segment lost 4 bases and the J segment 8 bases; nucleotides outside the gene matches: 7. CDR3 sequence reads: CASSSQGGGEKLFF. As DNA, the CDR3 is TGTGCCAGCAGCTCTCAGGGGGGGGGAGAAAAACTGTTTTTT.

The J gene is TRBJ2-7, the V gene TRBV11-3; weak D call: TRBD2 (5 bases). Trimming removed 0 bases at V and 2 bases at J, with 11 bases between. Germline CDR1 is SGHNT and CDR2 is YENEEA. This CDR3 has 15 amino acids. The CDR3 loop is CASSLETGRTYEQYF. The CDR3 bases are TGTGCCAGCAGCTTAGAGACGGGAAGGACCTACGAGCAGTACTTC.

The rearrangement uses TRBV5-1 and TRBJ1-1, with 7 nucleotides matching TRBD1. The V gene's germline CDR1 is SGHRS and CDR2 YFSETQ. V was clipped by 6 bases and J by 8 bases; unmatched bases: 13. The CDR3 contains 14 residues. The CDR3 sequence: CASTPGGQLKEAFF. The CDR3 DNA follows: TGCGCCAGCACCCCAGGGGGGCAGCTTAAGGAAGCTTTCTTT.

This clone was seen a handful of times. Other DNA sequences in this sample translate to the same CDR3. The V gene is TRBV11-2, the J gene TRBJ2-1; D may be TRBD1 or TRBD2 (7 bases each). V was trimmed by 2 bases and J by 0 bases, leaving 11 bases between them. Germline CDR1 SGHAT, CDR2 FQNNGV. CDR3 length: 16 amino acids. CDR3 nucleotide sequence: TGTGCCAGCAGCTTACGGGGGGACAGCTCCTACAATGAGCAGTTCTTC. It yields the protein CASSLRGDSSYNEQFF.

This chain links TRBV7-9 with TRBJ2-5; 12 bases fit TRBD2. Germline-derived CDR1 and CDR2 are SEHNR and FQNEAQ (reference sequence). This CDR3 spans 16 amino acids. The V segment lost 1 base and the J segment 4 bases; nucleotides outside the gene matches: 4. CDR3 protein: CASSLGASGRGETQYF. In DNA form, the CDR3 reads TGTGCCAGCAGCTTAGGGGCTAGCGGGAGGGGAGAGACCCAGTACTTC.